In its sample, the clone carrying this TCR beta chain was seen a few times. TCRdb processed the reads anew with MiXCR; each CDR3 protein has one entry. The repertoire holds fewer than 400,000 distinct CDR3 sequences, 15% to 20% seen once, with about 10% in the top ten. This sample is part of a study of T cell repertoires in cytomegalovirus infection. Material for sequencing was PBMCs. The sequence was obtained from a human donor in good health (CMV status not recorded). Some clones in this sample may be carry-over from other donors' samples.

CDR3 sequence: CASSELGDGTQYF. DNA of the CDR3: TGTGCCAGCAGTGAACTGGGGGACGGGACCCAGTACTTC. This chain connects TRBV2 to TRBJ2-5; D tentatively fits TRBD1 or TRBD2 (5 bases each). Trimming shortened V by 2 bases and J by 7 bases, and 11 bases separated the two germline ends. This CDR3 has 13 amino acids. Looked up from germline, CDR1 is SNHLY and CDR2 is FYNNEI.